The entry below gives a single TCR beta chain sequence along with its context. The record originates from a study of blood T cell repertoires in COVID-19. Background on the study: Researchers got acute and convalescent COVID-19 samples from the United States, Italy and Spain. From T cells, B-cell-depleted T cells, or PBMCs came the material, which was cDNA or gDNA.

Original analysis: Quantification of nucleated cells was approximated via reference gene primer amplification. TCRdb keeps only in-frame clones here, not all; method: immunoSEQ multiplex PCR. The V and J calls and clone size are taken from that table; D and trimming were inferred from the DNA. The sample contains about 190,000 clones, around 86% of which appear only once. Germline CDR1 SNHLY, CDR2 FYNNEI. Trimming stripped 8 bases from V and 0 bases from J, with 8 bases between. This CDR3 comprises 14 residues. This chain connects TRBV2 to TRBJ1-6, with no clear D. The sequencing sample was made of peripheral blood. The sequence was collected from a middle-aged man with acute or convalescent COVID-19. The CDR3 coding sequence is TGTGCCAGCCTGTTCAGCTCCTATAATTCACCCCTCCACTTT. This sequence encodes CASLFSSYNSPLHF.